This T cell receptor (beta chain) was documented in a study of T cells after yellow fever vaccination. Study overall: SMART-Seq v4 Ultra Low Input prepared the low-cell-number fractions.

Using its own MiXCR run on the 5' RACE reads, TCRdb lists one record per CDR3 protein. The data contain under 600,000 distinct CDR3 sequences, less than 25% of them singletons. This clonotype was found a few times. The target antigen is unknown. Overall study findings and caveats: Shared CD4/CD8 clonotypes were a small share, likely from convergent recombination. Contamination by abundant bulk-population clonotypes could be present in FACS-sorted repertoires.

This CDR3 region has 13 residues. V lost 6 bases and J lost 7, with 13 bases in between. The chain links TRBV12-3 or TRBV12-4 to TRBJ2-1; no definite D call. Sequences were derived from PBMCs, sampled roughly 23 days after the first yellow fever vaccination. This clonotype was sampled from a man younger than 30 who received the YFV17D yellow fever vaccine. CDR3 in DNA: TGTGCCAGCAGGCCGGCAGGCGCAAATGAGCAGTTCTTC. Translation: CASRPAGANEQFF.